A single sample is the source of the 13 T cell receptor beta chains below, sequenced in a study of regulatory T cells in long-lasting Graves disease. To make TCR beta libraries, researchers used iRepertoire HTBI primers and Arm-PCR of CDR3 regions. MiXCR was run by TCRdb on the multiplex PCR reads, yielding one entry per CDR3 protein. The data show 550,000 to 650,000 distinct CDR3 sequences, with about 16% seen just once and 12% held by the top ten. As to time point: newly diagnosed GD, antithyroid drugs for less than 3 months. With RNA extracted from PBMCs as input, the TCR library was made. These data also formed part of another study, on T cells in Graves' hyperthyroidism and ophthalmopathy.

The starting material was peripheral blood mononuclear cells (PBMCs), obtained at new diagnosis, from a patient treated with antithyroid drugs. The receptors were gathered from a man between 18 and 29 years old with Graves disease.

The chain is built from TRBV19 and TRBJ1-5, with a weak D call TRBD1 (5 bases). There are 14 residues in the CDR3. CDR1 and CDR2 from the germline V gene are LNHDA and SQIVND (reference sequence). V was trimmed by 4 bases and J by 9 bases, leaving 16 bases between them. The CDR3 loop reads CASSTGSGRGPQHF. The CDR3 DNA sequence: TGTGCCAGTAGTACGGGCAGTGGGAGGGGGCCCCAGCATTTT.

This clonotype has more than one count but fewer than ten. A junction boundary mismatches the germline segment, possibly from a read error. The chain couples TRBV7-9 to TRBJ2-1; a possible D gene is TRBD2 (6 bases). The CDR3 runs to 11 residues. Germline CDR1 reads SEHNR; CDR2 reads FQNEAQ (reference sequence). This CDR3 is CASSVAVEQFF. In DNA form, the CDR3 reads TGTGCCAGCAGCGTAGCGGTTGAGCAGTTCTTC.

This clonotype was seen more than once but under ten times. The V call is TRBV7-8, the J call TRBJ2-1; 10 bases are shared with TRBD2. Trimming removed 5 bases from V and 6 bases from J; junction bases left unmatched: 7. The CDR3 is 15 residues long. Germline V gene lookup returns CDR1 SGHVS and CDR2 FQNEAQ. CDR3 in DNA: TGTGCCAGCAGCCCCTTTGCTAGCGGGGGCAATGAGCAGTTCTTC. As protein: CASSPFASGGNEQFF.

CDR3 DNA: TGCGCCAGCAGCTTGGGAGGGGGCTTCTACGAGCAGTACTTC. Translating it yields CASSLGGGFYEQYF. The chain couples TRBV5-1 to TRBJ2-7; 7 nucleotides align to TRBD1. The V gene's germline CDR1 is SGHRS and CDR2 YFSETQ. The V segment lost 0 bases and the J segment 3 bases; nucleotides outside the gene matches: 3. The CDR3 runs 14 residues.

This clonotype was recorded a few times. This sequence joins TRBV7-9 and TRBJ1-4; 8 bases align to TRBD1. Germline CDR1 and CDR2: SEHNR and FQNEAQ (reference sequence). The CDR3 totals 16 residues. V was pared by 5 bases and J by 8 bases, with 13 bases of the junction left unmatched. The CDR3 nucleotides are TGTGCCAGCAGCGCCCGACAGGGGTTTCAGGACGAAAAACTGTTTTTT. This codes for CASSARQGFQDEKLFF.

J is TRBJ2-7 and V is TRBV5-1, with D possibly called TRBD1 or TRBD2 (6 bases each). Germline assignment: CDR1 SGHRS and CDR2 YFSETQ. V lost 0 bases and J lost 2, with 12 bases in between. This CDR3 is 15 amino acids long. The CDR3 region has the DNA TGCGCCAGCAGCTTGGATTGGGGGGCGCCCTACGAGCAGTACTTC. Translated, it gives CASSLDWGAPYEQYF.

The J gene is TRBJ2-7, the V gene TRBV20-1; 10 positions match TRBD2. The ends lost 6 bases at V and 2 bases at J; junction bases unmatched: 7. Germline V CDR1 and CDR2: DFQATT, SNEGSKA (reference sequence). The CDR3 spans 14 residues. CDR3 in DNA: TGCAGTGCCGGAGGACTAGCGGAAACCTACGAGCAGTACTTC. Translated, it gives CSAGGLAETYEQYF.

The chain carries TRBV5-4 and TRBJ2-7, with 7 bases lining up with TRBD1. The CDR3 sequence is 14 residues long. Germline V lookup: CDR1 SGHNT, CDR2 YYREEE (reference sequence). V gave up 3 bases and J gave up 4 bases; unmatched junction bases: 7. CDR3 loop: CASSSGQDSYEQYF. CDR3 in DNA: TGTGCCAGCAGCTCCGGACAGGACAGTTACGAGCAGTACTTC.

The V gene is TRBV9, the J gene TRBJ1-1; D remains unclear. The CDR3 loop spans 14 amino acids. In germline, CDR1 is SGDLS, CDR2 YYNGEE. Trimming pared 0 bases from V and 4 bases from J, leaving 10 bases between. The CDR3 region has the DNA TGTGCCAGCAGCGTAGCTGCGGCCGGCACTGAAGCTTTCTTT. Amino acid sequence: CASSVAAAGTEAFF.

This clonotype was counted only a few times. Possible read error: a much larger clone is one base away. The chain is built from TRBV11-2 and TRBJ1-1; possible D gene TRBD1, 5 bases. This CDR3 is 15 amino acids long. CDR1 and CDR2 from the germline V gene are SGHAT and FQNNGV. V was cut by 2 bases and J by 6 bases, with 16 bases left in between. CDR3 DNA sequence: TGTGCCAGCAGCTTATCAACGGGGGAGGCGGCTGAAGCTTTCTTT. Amino acid sequence: CASSLSTGEAAEAFF.

This clonotype was recorded at least ten times. The chain couples TRBV19 to TRBJ1-1; 8 bases line up with TRBD1. CDR3 length equals 16 residues. V shed 2 bases and J 1 base; nucleotides not matched to a gene: 6. In germline, CDR1 is LNHDA, CDR2 SQIVND (reference sequence). Here the CDR3 reads CASSIYRGQGNTEAFF. The CDR3 coding sequence is TGTGCCAGTAGTATATATCGAGGACAGGGGAACACTGAAGCTTTCTTT.

This clonotype came up many times. The genes are TRBV9 and TRBJ2-7; D gene uncertain. The CDR3 runs to 16 residues. V lost 3 bases, J lost 1 base, and 17 bases lay in between. Germline CDR1 is SGDLS and CDR2 is YYNGEE. The CDR3 DNA reads as TGTGCCAGCAGCGGAAGAGGTTCCGGGCCTTCCTACGAGCAGTACTTC. Encoded protein: CASSGRGSGPSYEQYF. Supplemented by reference TRBV9 and TRBJ2-7, the full variable domain reads DSGVTQTPKHLITATGQRVTLRCSPRSGDLSVYWYQQSLDQGLQFLIQYYNGEERAKGNILERFSAQQFPDLHSELNLSSLELGDSALYFCASSGRGSGPSYEQYFGPGTRLTVT.

In this sample, this clonotype turned up many times. For the CDR3, the DNA is TGTGCCAGCTCTTTCCTAGCGGGAACGGGGGTCGGCACAGATACGCAGTATTTT. Translated: CASSFLAGTGVGTDTQYF. The chain is built from TRBV27 and TRBJ2-3; 9 bases align to TRBD2. In germline, CDR1 is MNHEY, CDR2 SMNVEV (reference sequence). CDR3 size: 18 residues. V gave up 8 bases and J gave up 1 base; unmatched junction bases: 16.